This T cell receptor beta chain was observed in a study of T cell repertoires in cytomegalovirus infection. The wider study: Well-studied HLA-B-restricted epitopes and recently identified HLA-C-restricted epitopes of CMV were both used in the study.

V lost 8 bases and J lost 2, with 22 bases in between. The CDR3 contains 17 residues. The study's findings and limits: The study found HLA-C-restricted CMV-specific TCR beta clonotypes dominating the ex vivo response.

This clonotype was recorded a few times. Its matching antigen is unknown. From the reads, TCRdb called clonotypes with MiXCR, one entry per CDR3 protein. In the table there are fewer than 900,000 distinct CDR3 sequences, 25% to 35% of which are singletons. The rearrangement joins TRBV12-3 or TRBV12-4 to TRBJ1-3, with D possibly matching TRBD1 (5 bases). The source of this sequence is a human donor in good health (CMV status not recorded). Some clones in this sample may be carry-over from other donors' samples. Sequenced here: cultured CD8+ T cells from PBMCs, sampled from culture after CMV antigen stimulation. CDR3 amino acids: CASDGDSPDRPGNTIYF. The CDR3 coding sequence is TGTGCCAGCGACGGGGACTCACCCGATAGGCCTGGAAACACCATATATTTT.